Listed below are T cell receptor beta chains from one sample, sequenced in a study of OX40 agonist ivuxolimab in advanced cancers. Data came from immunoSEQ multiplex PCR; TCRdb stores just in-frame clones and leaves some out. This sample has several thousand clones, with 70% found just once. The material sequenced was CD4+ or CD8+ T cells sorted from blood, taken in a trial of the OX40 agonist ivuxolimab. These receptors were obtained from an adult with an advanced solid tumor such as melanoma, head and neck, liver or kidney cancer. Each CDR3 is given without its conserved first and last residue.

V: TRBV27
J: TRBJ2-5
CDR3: ASSLFPGQGEETQY

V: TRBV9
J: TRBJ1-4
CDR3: ASSVWGTANEKLF

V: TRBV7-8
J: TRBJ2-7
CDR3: ASSQSRLGASYEQY

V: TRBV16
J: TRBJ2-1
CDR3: ASSPLAARGASNEQF

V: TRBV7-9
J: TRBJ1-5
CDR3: ASSQTGSNQPQH

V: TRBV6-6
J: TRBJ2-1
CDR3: ASSRGGASDEQF

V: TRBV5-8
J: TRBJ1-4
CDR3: ASSPWTGGGEKLF

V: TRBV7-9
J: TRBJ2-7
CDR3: ASSLDTRRYEQY

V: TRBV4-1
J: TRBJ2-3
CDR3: ASSQGGTPGDTQY

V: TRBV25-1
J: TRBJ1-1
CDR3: ASRVTGGNTEAF

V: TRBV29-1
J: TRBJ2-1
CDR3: SVEIGAWDSYNEQF

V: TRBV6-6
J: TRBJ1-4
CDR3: ASSYVGTGGRKLF

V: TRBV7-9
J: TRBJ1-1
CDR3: ASSQTGRSTEAF

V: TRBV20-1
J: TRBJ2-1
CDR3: SASMNNEQF

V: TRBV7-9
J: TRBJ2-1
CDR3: ASSRGQAEYNEQF

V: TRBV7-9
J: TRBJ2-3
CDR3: ASSLAHRAGSTDTQY

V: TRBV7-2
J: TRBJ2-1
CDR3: ASSLEEPWSSYNEQF

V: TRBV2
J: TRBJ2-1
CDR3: ASSDRGYLGNEQF

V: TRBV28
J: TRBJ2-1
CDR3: ASNSGGERHEQF

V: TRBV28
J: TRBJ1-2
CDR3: ASSPTGVAYGYT

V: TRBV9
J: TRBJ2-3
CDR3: ASSVGGNTDTQY

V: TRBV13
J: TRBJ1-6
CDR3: ASLARGHDSPLH

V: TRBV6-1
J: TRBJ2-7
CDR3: ASLGRWTPDAEQY

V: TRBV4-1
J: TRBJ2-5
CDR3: ASSPLGLAGFQETQY

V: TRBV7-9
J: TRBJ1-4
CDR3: ASSWTGQEKLF